This T cell receptor (beta chain) was identified in a study of identical twins. General study results and limits: Abundant beta clonotypes from cord blood had fewer insertions, unlike memory repertoires, which showed none. Twins showed weaker excess sharing in their beta out-of-frame sequences. The analysis was cross-sectional rather than longitudinal within donors.

Remarks on this clonotype: Its target is unknown.

MiXCR, applied by TCRdb to the 5' RACE reads, yields one record per CDR3 protein. There are about 530,000 distinct CDR3 sequences in the sample; 20% to 25% occur only once, and more than 0.4% lies in the top ten. This sample also belongs to another study, concerning yellow fever vaccine responses in identical twins.

The TCR was taken from a woman aged 18 to 35 in good health. The sequencing sample was made of CD4+ T cells sorted from blood.

In DNA, the CDR3 is TGTGCCAGCAGTTCCCGGGACAGGGGGCTCGGGGAGCAGTTCTTC. Its translation is CASSSRDRGLGEQFF. V is TRBV12-3 or TRBV12-4 and J is TRBJ2-1, with TRBD1 matching 12 bases. The CDR3 contains 15 residues. V was pared by 4 bases and J by 10 bases, with 8 bases of the junction left unmatched.